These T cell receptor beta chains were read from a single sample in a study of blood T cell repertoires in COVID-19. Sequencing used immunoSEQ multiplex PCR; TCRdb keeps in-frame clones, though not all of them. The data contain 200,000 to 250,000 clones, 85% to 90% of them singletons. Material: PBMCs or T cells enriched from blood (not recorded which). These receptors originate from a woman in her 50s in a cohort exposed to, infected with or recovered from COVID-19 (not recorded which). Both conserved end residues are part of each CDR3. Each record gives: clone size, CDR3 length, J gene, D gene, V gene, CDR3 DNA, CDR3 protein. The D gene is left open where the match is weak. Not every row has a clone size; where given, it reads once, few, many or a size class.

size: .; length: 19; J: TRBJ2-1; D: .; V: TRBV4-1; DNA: TGCGCCAGCAGCCAAGTAGGGGGACGGAGAACTCATGCCCCCATGGAGCAGTTCTTC; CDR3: CASSQVGGRRTHAPMEQFF
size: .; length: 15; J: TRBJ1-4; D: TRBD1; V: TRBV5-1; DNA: TGCGCCAGCAGCCCTACCGGGACAGTTAGCGAAAAACTGTTTTTT; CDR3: CASSPTGTVSEKLFF
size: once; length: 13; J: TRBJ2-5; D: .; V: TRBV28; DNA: TGTGCCAGCAAGGGGCAGAACCAAGAGACCCAGTACTTC; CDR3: CASKGQNQETQYF
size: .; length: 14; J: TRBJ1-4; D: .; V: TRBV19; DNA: TGTGCCAGTAGTCACCGGGGGGGGGATGAAAAACTGTTTTTT; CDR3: CASSHRGGDEKLFF
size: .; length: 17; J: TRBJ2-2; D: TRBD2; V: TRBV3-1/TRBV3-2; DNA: TGTGCCAGCAGCCACCGACTAGCGGGGGGGAACACCGGGGAGCTGTTTTTT; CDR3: CASSHRLAGGNTGELFF
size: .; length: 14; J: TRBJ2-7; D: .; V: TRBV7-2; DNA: TGTGCCAGCAGCCCGACTAGGGATTCCTACGAGCAGTACTTC; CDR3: CASSPTRDSYEQYF
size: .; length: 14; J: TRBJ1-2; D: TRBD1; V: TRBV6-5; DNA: TGTGCCAGCAGACGACAGGGGGAGGGCTATGGCTACACCTTC; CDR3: CASRRQGEGYGYTF
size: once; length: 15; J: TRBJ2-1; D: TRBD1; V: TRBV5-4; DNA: TGTGCCAGCAGCTTTGGGACAGGGTCCTACAATGAGCAGTTCTTC; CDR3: CASSFGTGSYNEQFF
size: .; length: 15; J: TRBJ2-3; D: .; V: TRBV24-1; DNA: TGTGCCACCAGTGCCCCCGGGATAAAGGCAGATACGCAGTATTTT; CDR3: CATSAPGIKADTQYF
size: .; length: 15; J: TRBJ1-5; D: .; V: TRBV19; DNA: TGTGCCAGTAGCCCAAAGCGCTATAGCAATCAGCCCCAGCATTTT; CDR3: CASSPKRYSNQPQHF
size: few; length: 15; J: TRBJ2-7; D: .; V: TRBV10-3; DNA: TGTGCCATCAGTGAGTCCAGGGAAGGGGCCTACGAGCAGTACTTC; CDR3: CAISESREGAYEQYF
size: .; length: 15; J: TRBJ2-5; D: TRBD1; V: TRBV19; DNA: TGTGCCAGTAGTACCGGGGACAGCACCCAAGAGACCCAGTACTTC; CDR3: CASSTGDSTQETQYF
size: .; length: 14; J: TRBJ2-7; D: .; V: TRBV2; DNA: TGTGCCAGCAGTGAGGAACAGAGTGGCTACGAGCAGTACTTC; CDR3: CASSEEQSGYEQYF
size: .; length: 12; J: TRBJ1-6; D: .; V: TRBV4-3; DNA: TGCGCCAGCAGCCAACAACAGTCACCCCTCCACTTT; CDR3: CASSQQQSPLHF
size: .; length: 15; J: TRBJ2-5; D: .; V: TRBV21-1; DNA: TGTGCCAGCAGCCAATTAGTTACGCTACAAGAGACCCAGTACTTC; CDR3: CASSQLVTLQETQYF
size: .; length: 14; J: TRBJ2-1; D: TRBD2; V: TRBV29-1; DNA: TGCAGCGTTGTTTGGCTAGCGGGGGTCAATGAGCAGTTCTTC; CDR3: CSVVWLAGVNEQFF
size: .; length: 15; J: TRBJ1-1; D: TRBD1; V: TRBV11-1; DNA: TGTGCCAGCAGTCGACAGGGGACGCTTTTCACTGAAGCTTTCTTT; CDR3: CASSRQGTLFTEAFF
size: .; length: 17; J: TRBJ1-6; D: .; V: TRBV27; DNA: TGTGCCAGCAGACCTCAGGGCAGGCGCTCCTATAATTCACCCCTCCACTTT; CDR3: CASRPQGRRSYNSPLHF
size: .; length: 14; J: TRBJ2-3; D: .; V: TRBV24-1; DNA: TGTGCCACCAGTGAGGCCACCACCCCCTATACGCAGTATTTT; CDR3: CATSEATTPYTQYF
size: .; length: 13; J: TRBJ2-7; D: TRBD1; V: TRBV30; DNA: TGTGCCTTTATGACAGGGTTCTCCTACGAGCAGTACTTC; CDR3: CAFMTGFSYEQYF